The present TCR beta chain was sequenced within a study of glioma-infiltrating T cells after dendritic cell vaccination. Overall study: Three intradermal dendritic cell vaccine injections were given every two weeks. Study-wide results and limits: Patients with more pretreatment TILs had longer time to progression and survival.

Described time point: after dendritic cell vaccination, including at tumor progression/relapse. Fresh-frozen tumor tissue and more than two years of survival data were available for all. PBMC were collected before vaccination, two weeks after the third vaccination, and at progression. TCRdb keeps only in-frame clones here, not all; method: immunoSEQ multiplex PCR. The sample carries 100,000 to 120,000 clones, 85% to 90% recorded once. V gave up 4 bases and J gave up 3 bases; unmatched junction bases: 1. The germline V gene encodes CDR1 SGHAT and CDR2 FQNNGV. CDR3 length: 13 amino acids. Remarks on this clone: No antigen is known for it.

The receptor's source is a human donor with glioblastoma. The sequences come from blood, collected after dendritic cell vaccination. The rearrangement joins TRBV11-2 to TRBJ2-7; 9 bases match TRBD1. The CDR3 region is CASSSGQGYEQYF. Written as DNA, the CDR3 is TGTGCCAGCAGCTCGGGACAGGGCTACGAGCAGTACTTC.